This T cell receptor (beta chain) was observed in a study of blood T cell repertoires in COVID-19. Across the whole study: COVID-19 samples collected from the United States, Italy and Spain covered acute and convalescent phases. The cDNA or gDNA used as material had been derived from T cells, B-cell-depleted T cells, or PBMCs.

CDR3 length: 13 amino acids. V lost 5 bases to trimming and J lost 8 bases, with 15 bases between them. CDR1 is WSHSY, CDR2 SAAADI, per germline. Per the study methods: The authors estimated nucleated cell counts from reference gene primer amplification. The assay was immunoSEQ multiplex PCR, and TCRdb's table has in-frame clones only and misses some. Clonal size and the V and J genes are those of that table, whereas D and trimming came from the DNA. The profile shows some 150,000 clones, under 95% of them singletons. This clone was picked up one time. This rearrangement joins TRBV10-2 to TRBJ1-2; the D gene is possibly TRBD1 (5 bases). This receptor was obtained from a man aged 50 to 60 with acute or convalescent COVID-19. The material sequenced was peripheral blood. The DNA for the CDR3 is TGCGCCAGCAGTCAGGGCCCTCTCCGGGGCTACACCTTC. Translation gives CASSQGPLRGYTF.